Only a few counts were recorded for the clone carrying this T cell receptor beta chain. Antigen unknown. The CDR3 sequence is 15 residues long. V was cut by 5 bases and J by 0 bases, with 13 bases left in between. Germline CDR1 is SGHTA and CDR2 is FQGNSA. Individual cDNA molecules received unique molecular identifiers. MiXCR, run by TCRdb on the 5' RACE reads, gives a single entry per CDR3 protein. The sample yields roughly 58,000 distinct CDR3 sequences, around 10% seen once. These data come from a study of early T cells in non-severe SARS-CoV-2 infection. Whole-study results and caveats: Matching with VDJdb favored anti-spike CD8 responses (missing private and CD4 specificities).

This sequence was found in an adult who was a healthcare worker with PCR-confirmed SARS-CoV-2 infection or an uninfected control (not recorded which). Sequencing was carried out using whole blood. The gene calls are TRBV7-2 and TRBJ1-1; D is unclear. The CDR3: CASSPVARMNTEAFF. The CDR3 DNA follows: TGTGCCAGCAGCCCGGTAGCACGGATGAACACTGAAGCTTTCTTT.